The rows below give T cell receptor beta chains drawn from one sample of a study of control samples from healthy donors and cancer patients. Data came from immunoSEQ multiplex PCR; TCRdb stores just in-frame clones and leaves some out. The sample carries roughly 150,000 clones, 93% recorded once. Material: blood. The receptor set was obtained from a man aged 18 to 29 in good health. The CDR3 runs from the conserved cysteine through the conserved F or W. The D gene is left open where the match is weak. Clone size is shown for a subset of rows, as once, few, many or a class of expanded clone.

TRBV5-1	TRBJ1-1	once	NA	CASSLAGPSRVNTEAFF	TGCGCCAGCAGCTTGGCAGGTCCTAGTCGGGTGAACACTGAAGCTTTCTTT
TRBV7-9	TRBJ1-5	few	NA	CASSSKSNGQPQHF	TGTGCCAGCAGCTCGAAATCGAACGGGCAGCCCCAGCATTTT
TRBV3-1/TRBV3-2	TRBJ1-1	NA	NA	CASSQGSWTEAFF	TGTGCCAGCAGCCAAGGTTCGTGGACTGAAGCTTTCTTT
TRBV6-2/TRBV6-3	TRBJ1-2	few	NA	CASSPTLRTDNYGYTF	TGTGCCAGCAGTCCCACACTCAGGACCGACAACTATGGCTACACCTTC
TRBV9	TRBJ2-1	NA	NA	CASSVGVFNEQFF	TGTGCCAGCAGCGTAGGTGTCTTCAATGAGCAGTTCTTC
TRBV6-5	TRBJ2-7	NA	NA	CASSSTQGYEQYF	TGTGCCAGCAGTTCAACACAGGGCTACGAGCAGTACTTC
TRBV29-1	TRBJ1-1	NA	NA	CSVEVGGDGTEAFF	TGCAGCGTGGAGGTAGGGGGGGACGGCACTGAAGCTTTCTTT
TRBV19	TRBJ2-3	NA	NA	CASSPSGGGTDTQYF	TGTGCCAGTAGTCCGTCAGGGGGGGGTACAGATACGCAGTATTTT
TRBV6-6	TRBJ1-2	NA	TRBD1	CASSYPDRGGGYTF	TGTGCCAGCAGTTACCCGGACAGGGGAGGCGGCTACACCTTC
TRBV20-1	TRBJ2-1	NA	NA	CSAPRFNEQFF	TGCAGTGCCCCCCGTTTCAATGAGCAGTTCTTC
TRBV18	TRBJ2-7	NA	NA	CASSPQGDYEQYF	TGTGCCAGCTCACCACAGGGGGACTACGAGCAGTACTTC
TRBV2	TRBJ2-6	NA	NA	CASSEKSGIPGANVLTF	TGTGCCAGCAGTGAGAAGTCAGGGATACCTGGGGCCAACGTCCTGACTTTC
TRBV6-5	TRBJ2-1	NA	TRBD2	CASSPTSGTYNEQFF	TGTGCCAGCAGCCCGACTAGCGGGACATACAATGAGCAGTTCTTC
TRBV6-5	TRBJ1-2	NA	NA	CASSPPAANYGYTF	TGTGCCAGCAGCCCCCCGGCGGCTAACTATGGCTACACCTTC
TRBV6-5	TRBJ2-1	NA	NA	CASSYSAAGHEQFF	TGTGCCAGCAGTTACTCCGCGGCGGGACATGAGCAGTTCTTC
TRBV19	TRBJ2-7	NA	NA	CASSAQVSYEQYF	TGTGCCAGTAGTGCACAGGTGTCCTACGAGCAGTACTTC
TRBV6-5	TRBJ2-3	NA	NA	CASITEGGLQYF	TGTGCCAGCATTACCGAGGGGGGCCTGCAGTATTTT
TRBV4-1	TRBJ2-2	NA	TRBD1	CASSQWDRSSGELFF	TGCGCCAGCAGCCAATGGGACAGAAGTTCCGGGGAGCTGTTTTTT
TRBV25-1	TRBJ1-2	NA	NA	CASTSAGGAGGYTF	TGTGCCAGCACCAGCGCCGGGGGCGCGGGTGGCTACACCTTC
TRBV27	TRBJ1-1	NA	NA	CASKDVNTEAFF	TGTGCCAGCAAGGACGTGAACACTGAAGCTTTCTTT
TRBV28	TRBJ2-7	NA	TRBD1	CASSLGQGAEQYF	TGTGCCAGCAGCTTAGGACAGGGAGCCGAGCAGTACTTC
TRBV28	TRBJ2-7	few	NA	CASSIGTGYEQYF	TGTGCCAGCAGTATAGGGACCGGCTACGAGCAGTACTTC
TRBV20-1	TRBJ2-1	NA	TRBD1	CSASRGQGNFYEQFF	TGCAGTGCTAGTAGGGGACAGGGGAACTTCTATGAGCAGTTCTTC
TRBV4-1	TRBJ2-2	NA	NA	CASSQVLRDVAGELFF	TGCGCCAGCAGCCAAGTCTTGCGGGATGTCGCCGGGGAGCTGTTTTTT
TRBV7-9	TRBJ1-4	NA	NA	CASSWDAEYEKLFF	TGTGCCAGCAGCTGGGACGCGGAATATGAAAAACTGTTTTTT
TRBV4-1	TRBJ1-2	NA	TRBD1	CASSPWTGSSGYTF	TGCGCCAGCAGCCCATGGACAGGATCAAGTGGCTACACCTTC
TRBV3-1/TRBV3-2	TRBJ2-5	NA	TRBD2	CASSPKGRGGPQTQYF	TGTGCCAGCAGCCCTAAGGGGCGGGGGGGCCCCCAGACCCAGTACTTC
TRBV20-1	TRBJ2-1	NA	TRBD2	CSASSPGPSGLNEQFF	TGCAGTGCTAGTAGTCCCGGGCCTAGCGGACTCAATGAGCAGTTCTTC
TRBV9	TRBJ2-1	NA	NA	CASSPRAGRSYNEQFF	TGTGCCAGCAGCCCCAGGGCGGGCCGCTCCTACAATGAGCAGTTCTTC
TRBV2	TRBJ2-3	NA	TRBD1	CASGAGGNTDTQYF	TGTGCCAGCGGCGCAGGGGGTAATACAGATACGCAGTATTTT
TRBV9	TRBJ2-3	once	NA	CASSVGDTTDTQYF	TGTGCCAGCAGCGTAGGGGACACGACAGATACGCAGTATTTT
TRBV28	TRBJ2-7	once	NA	CASSPLDEGTYEQYF	TGTGCCAGCAGCCCCCTTGATGAGGGGACCTACGAGCAGTACTTC
TRBV6-6	TRBJ2-2	NA	NA	CASSWATYRDTGELFF	TGTGCCAGCAGTTGGGCCACCTACAGGGACACCGGGGAGCTGTTTTTT
TRBV27	TRBJ2-3	NA	TRBD1	CASMNPTGGRTDTQYF	TGTGCCAGCATGAACCCCACAGGGGGCCGCACAGATACGCAGTATTTT
TRBV5-1	TRBJ2-2	NA	NA	CASSLDPGGPPGELFF	TGCGCCAGCAGCTTGGACCCCGGGGGGCCACCCGGGGAGCTGTTTTTT
TRBV27	TRBJ1-5	NA	NA	CASSLRAADHLDPYSNQPQHF	TGTGCCAGCAGTTTAAGAGCGGCTGACCATCTAGACCCTTATAGCAATCAGCCCCAGCATTTT
TRBV4-3	TRBJ2-1	NA	TRBD2	CASSQYLAGTNEQFF	TGCGCCAGCAGCCAATATTTAGCGGGGACCAATGAGCAGTTCTTC
TRBV5-1	TRBJ2-1	NA	TRBD2	CASSRPTLAGGHSRNEQFF	TGCGCCAGCAGCCGACCTACCCTAGCGGGGGGCCATAGTAGGAATGAGCAGTTCTTC
TRBV5-1	TRBJ1-3	NA	NA	CASSLNTRSGNTIYF	TGCGCCAGCAGCTTGAACACTCGCTCTGGAAACACCATATATTTT
TRBV18	TRBJ1-1	NA	NA	CASSRGRGTEAFF	TGTGCCAGCTCGAGGGGTCGGGGCACTGAAGCTTTCTTT
TRBV6-6	TRBJ1-5	NA	TRBD1	CASSLVQGRNQPQHF	TGTGCCAGCAGTTTAGTACAGGGGCGCAATCAGCCCCAGCATTTT